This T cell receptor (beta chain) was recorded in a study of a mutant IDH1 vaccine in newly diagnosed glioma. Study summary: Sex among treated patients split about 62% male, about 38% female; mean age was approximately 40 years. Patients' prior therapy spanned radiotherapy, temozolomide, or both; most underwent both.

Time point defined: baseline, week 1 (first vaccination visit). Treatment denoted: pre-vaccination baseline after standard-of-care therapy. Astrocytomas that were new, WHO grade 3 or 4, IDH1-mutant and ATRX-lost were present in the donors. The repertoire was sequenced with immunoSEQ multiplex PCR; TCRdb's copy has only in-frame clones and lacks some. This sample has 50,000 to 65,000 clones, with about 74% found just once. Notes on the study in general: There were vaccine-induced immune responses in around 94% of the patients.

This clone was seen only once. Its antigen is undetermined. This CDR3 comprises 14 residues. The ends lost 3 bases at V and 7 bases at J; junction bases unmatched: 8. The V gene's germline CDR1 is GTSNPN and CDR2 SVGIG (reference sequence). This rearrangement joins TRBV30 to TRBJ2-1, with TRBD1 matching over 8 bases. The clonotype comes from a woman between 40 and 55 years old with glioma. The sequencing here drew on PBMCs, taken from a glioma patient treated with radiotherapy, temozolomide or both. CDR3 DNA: TGTGCCTGGAGCGGACAGGGCCTTGGTAATGAGCAGTTCTTC. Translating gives CAWSGQGLGNEQFF.